The 5 T cell receptor beta chains reported below all come from one sample, sequenced in a study of tumor-infiltrating lymphocytes in primary liver carcinoma. With a constant-region primer, TCR beta cDNA was made from approximately 500 ng of total RNA. ARM-PCR was slightly modified, and three nested multiplex PCR rounds with it gave rise to the TCR beta libraries. For 10 cycles apiece, the opening two PCR rounds ran with TRBV1-TRBV30 forward primers and a C-beta reverse primer. MiXCR, run by TCRdb on the multiplex PCR reads, gives a single entry per CDR3 protein. The sample lists roughly 53,000 distinct CDR3 sequences; about three quarters were seen once. The source material, roughly 18-33 mg of unsorted bulk tissue, was used to co-extract RNA and DNA. Sequencing was carried out using liver tumor tissue from sampling region 2. This sample's subset: tumor region T2, inferior pole. These receptors originate from a middle-aged man with primary liver carcinoma and hepatitis B virus infection.

The genes are TRBV4-1 and TRBJ1-5; D perhaps matches TRBD1 (5 bases). The germline CDR1 and CDR2 sequences are MGHRA and YSYEKL. Trimming took off 2 bases at V and 7 bases at J, with 18 bases between the two ends. This CDR3 has 16 residues. The CDR3 protein is CASSQNTDTVGQPQHF. In DNA form, the CDR3 reads TGCGCCAGCAGCCAAAACACGGACACAGTCGGCCAGCCCCAGCATTTT.

On this clonotype itself: Compared with germline, one end of the junction differs, possibly owing to a read error. The chain carries TRBV10-1 and TRBJ2-7, with 13 bases lining up with TRBD2. From germline, CDR1 is WNHNN and CDR2 SYGVQD (reference sequence). The CDR3 loop spans 15 amino acids. CDR3 residues: CTSSPGTSGNYEQYF. DNA of the CDR3: TGCACCAGCAGCCCCGGGACTAGCGGGAACTACGAGCAGTATTTC.

Notes on this clonotype: One end of the junction varies from germline; a read error may be responsible. The J gene is TRBJ2-1, the V gene TRBV12-3 or TRBV12-4, with D perhaps matching TRBD2 (5 bases). This CDR3 is built from 14 residues. The CDR3 nucleotides read TGTGCCAGCAGCACCCTTACGGAGGCAAATGGGCAGTTCTTC. It yields the protein CASSTLTEANGQFF.

For this clonotype: Germline is not matched at one junction end, which may reflect a read error. V and J are TRBV11-3 and TRBJ2-5, with 7 bases identical to TRBD1. Germline CDR1 reads SGHNT; CDR2 reads YENEEA. This CDR3 is built from 14 residues. In DNA, the CDR3 is TGTGCCGGCAGGCCCGGGACAGCGTATGGTACCCAGTACTTC. Translated, it gives CAGRPGTAYGTQYF.

The rearrangement uses TRBV20-1 and TRBJ2-7, with 9 bases lining up with TRBD1. Germline trimming cut 5 bases from V and 1 base from J; bases unmatched to any gene: 9. This CDR3 contains 15 residues. Germline V gives CDR1 DFQATT, CDR2 SNEGSKA (reference sequence). CDR3 sequence (DNA): TGCAGTGCTCAATCACAGGGGGCTTGGTCCTACGAGCAGTACTTC. This codes for CSAQSQGAWSYEQYF.